These T cell receptor beta chains were read from a single sample in a study of cytomegalovirus exposure and HLA in healthy donors. Method: immunoSEQ multiplex PCR; TCRdb's copy keeps in-frame clones and lacks some. The sample lists some 100,000 clones, about four fifths seen once, with 11% to 15% in the top ten. Sequencing was performed on PBMCs. The receptors stem from a woman in her 70s in good health and CMV-seropositive. Each CDR3 is given with its conserved first and last residue. D genes are given only for firm matches. Some rows mark clone size as missing; the rest say once, few, many or name a class of expanded clone.

-	TRBV5-6	-	TRBJ2-7	TGTGCCAGCAGTTCCGTTGGACTGGGCGGGCAGTACTTC	CASSSVGLGGQYF
-	TRBV25-1	-	TRBJ2-6	TGTGCCAGCAGTGAGGGGGCCCGTAACGTCCTGACTTTC	CASSEGARNVLTF
-	TRBV6-5	-	TRBJ2-3	TGTGCCAGCAGTCTAGCGCAAAGCACAGATACGCAGTATTTT	CASSLAQSTDTQYF
TRBD1	TRBV28	-	TRBJ1-4	TGTGCCAGCAGGCCGGGGGGCCACAGGGGGCCAGGGGCTAATGAAAAACTGTTTTTT	CASRPGGHRGPGANEKLFF
TRBD2	TRBV5-1	once	TRBJ2-2	TGCGCCAGCAGCGGGAGGGGACGGACCGGGGAGCTGTTTTTT	CASSGRGRTGELFF
TRBD2	TRBV27	-	TRBJ2-1	TGTGCCAGCAGTGGGACTAGCGGGAGAATAACAAGCAATGAGCAGTTCTTC	CASSGTSGRITSNEQFF
-	TRBV4-2	-	TRBJ2-3	TGTGCCAGCAGCCAAGACCCCAGGGGGGAGAATACGCAGTATTTT	CASSQDPRGENTQYF
-	TRBV5-4	few	TRBJ2-7	TGTGCCAGCAGCGTGGCCGGGACTCCCCCCTACGAGCAGTACTTC	CASSVAGTPPYEQYF
-	TRBV6-5	-	TRBJ1-4	TGTGCCAGCAGCCAGGGACGGGGGAAACTGTTTTTT	CASSQGRGKLFF
TRBD2	TRBV7-6	-	TRBJ2-7	TGTGCCAGCAGCTTAGCGCAATGGAGCGGGAGGGGTGCCCACGAGCAGTACTTC	CASSLAQWSGRGAHEQYF